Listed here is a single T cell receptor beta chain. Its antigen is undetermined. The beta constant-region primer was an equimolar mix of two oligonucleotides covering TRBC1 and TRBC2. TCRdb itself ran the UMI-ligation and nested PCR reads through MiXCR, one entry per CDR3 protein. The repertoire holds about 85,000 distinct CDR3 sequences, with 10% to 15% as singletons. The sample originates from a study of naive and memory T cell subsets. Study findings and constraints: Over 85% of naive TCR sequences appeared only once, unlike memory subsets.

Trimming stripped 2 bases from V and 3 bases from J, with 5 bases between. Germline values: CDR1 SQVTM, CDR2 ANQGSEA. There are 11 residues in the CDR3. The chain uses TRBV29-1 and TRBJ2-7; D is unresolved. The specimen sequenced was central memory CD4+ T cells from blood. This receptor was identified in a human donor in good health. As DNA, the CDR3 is TGCAGCGTTGAAAAGAACTACGAGCAGTACTTC. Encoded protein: CSVEKNYEQYF.